Described below is a single T cell receptor beta chain sequence and its context. The sample is drawn from a study of T cells in Graves' hyperthyroidism and ophthalmopathy. RNA transcripts yielded amplified TCR beta CDR3 regions. A set of HTBI primers served as the primers for a first-round RT-PCR of the TCR CDR3. TCRdb used MiXCR to reprocess the multiplex PCR reads, holding one entry per CDR3 protein. The sample includes about 59,000 distinct CDR3 sequences, about 53% of them seen just once. Deletions cut 3 bases from V and 2 bases from J, with 10 bases between. Germline loops: CDR1 LNHDA, CDR2 SQIVND (reference sequence). There are 14 residues in the CDR3.

The specimen sequenced was blood. The TCR sequence derives from an older woman with Graves' ophthalmopathy. This sequence joins TRBV19 and TRBJ1-2, with D unresolved. In DNA, the CDR3 is TGTGCCAGTAGTATGGAGGGAATGAACTATGGCTACACCTTC. Residues: CASSMEGMNYGYTF. Drawing the rest from reference TRBV19 and TRBJ1-2, the complete variable domain is DGGITQSPKYLFRKEGQNVTLSCEQNLNHDAMYWYRQDPGQGLRLIYYSQIVNDFQKGDIAEGYSVSREKKESFPLTVTSAQKNPTAFYLCASSMEGMNYGYTFGSGTRLTVV.